A selection of T cell receptor beta chains follows, all from one sample in a study of identical twins. TCRdb independently ran MiXCR on the 5' RACE reads; one entry per CDR3 protein. In the table there are about 240,000 distinct CDR3 sequences, about 12% of which are singletons. These data also formed part of another study, on yellow fever vaccine responses in identical twins.

The specimen sequenced was memory (CD45RO+) T cells sorted from blood. The receptors here all came from a woman aged 18-29 years in good health. Each CDR3 is given with its conserved first and last residue. D genes are given only for firm matches. A row's size may be missing; if present it is once, few, many or a size class.

>TRBJ2-7|few|TRBV12-3/TRBV12-4|.
CASSLMAAGEQYF
TGTGCCAGCAGTTTAATGGCGGCGGGAGAGCAGTACTTC
>TRBJ1-5|few|TRBV29-1|.
CSVGGQNQPQQF
TGCAGCGTCGGGGGCCAAAATCAGCCCCAGCAATTT
>TRBJ2-7|.|TRBV7-9|.
CASSLEGSGEQYF
TGTGCCAGCAGCTTAGAGGGGTCCGGGGAGCAGTACTTC
>TRBJ2-5|.|TRBV27|.
CASGNQGLGTQYF
TGTGCCAGCGGCAACCAGGGGTTAGGGACCCAGTACTTC
>TRBJ2-5|few|TRBV6-4|TRBD2
CASSGGLAIQETQYF
TGTGCCAGCAGTGGAGGACTAGCGATTCAAGAGACCCAGTACTTC
>TRBJ2-7|.|TRBV3-1|.
CASSPRTPWGTYEEYF
TGTGCCAGCAGTCCAAGGACCCCATGGGGGACCTACGAGGAGTACTTC
>TRBJ2-2|.|TRBV5-1|TRBD2
CASSLGAGGPETGELFF
TGCGCCAGCAGCTTGGGAGCGGGAGGGCCGGAGACCGGGGAGCTGTTTTTT
>TRBJ1-1|many|TRBV11-2|TRBD1
CASSPRGRLNTEAFF
TGTGCCAGCAGCCCCAGGGGGCGATTGAACACTGAAGCTTTCTTT
>TRBJ2-7|.|TRBV4-1|.
CASSQGTASSYEQYF
TGCGCCAGCAGCCAAGGGACCGCGAGCTCCTACGAGCAGTACTTC
>TRBJ2-1|many|TRBV5-5|.
CASSLYHLGGASYNEQFF
TGTGCCAGCAGCTTGTACCATTTAGGGGGGGCCTCCTACAATGAGCAGTTCTTC